This T cell receptor beta chain was identified in a study of blood T cell repertoires in COVID-19 (dated by TCRdb to 2020 to 2021). Concerning the study at large: Collaborator samples came from the United States, Italy and Spain and covered acute and convalescent phases of COVID-19. The prospective study material was composed of cDNA or gDNA derived from T cells, B-cell-depleted T cells, or PBMCs. The dataset comprised deeply sampled blood TCRbeta repertoires from subjects exposed to, actively infected with, or recovered from COVID-19. The repertoires were made available in a free public database intended to serve as a resource for research on the immune response to SARS-CoV-2. Samples came from the ongoing ImmuneRACE study (first 160 participants) plus 1,254 subjects from 6 global collaborators. Sample metadata almost always included a de-identified subject ID, COVID-19 status, age in years and sex. Where available, HLA class I and class II types were obtained from metadata supplied by the sample provider rather than from assay-based typing.

On the study overall, not on this receptor specifically: Clinical and demographic metadata were provided uncurated, with the amount varying by source and participant.

The germline V gene (reference sequence) yields GTSNPN for CDR1 and SVGIG for CDR2. Between the V and J ends, shortened by 8 bases and 1 base respectively, the junction contains 9 bases. The CDR3 has 13 amino acids, counting the end cysteine and phenylalanine. CDR3 DNA only is kept here, 39 bases in frame from base 1. On this clone itself: What antigen it recognizes has not been identified. Base quality data are lacking; no much larger clone is found one base away.

Collaborating institutions collected whole blood in K2EDTA tubes following their own protocols. Collaborator samples were shipped for TCRbeta analysis as frozen whole blood, isolated PBMCs, or DNA extracted from either sample type. TCRbeta CDR3 regions were amplified from genomic DNA by means of the immunoSEQ Assay, a bias-controlled multiplex PCR. Turning to the authors' computational methods: Within the assay, amplification of reference gene primers was used to estimate how many nucleated cells each sample contained. To quantify the absolute abundance of each unique TCRbeta CDR3 rearrangement, sequence reads were collapsed and filtered. For each sample, productive Simpson clonality was calculated as the square root of Simpson's diversity index across productive rearrangements. The clones in this table, taken by TCRdb from immuneACCESS, are in-frame only. Not every clone is retained; where verified, under half of the shortfall comes from an unresolved V gene, and the cause of the rest is unknown. V, J and clone size are those of that table, while D and trimming were read from the DNA. This sample lists fewer than 300,000 clones; 70% to 90% were detected once. The ten largest clonotypes hold 5% to 6.5% of the sample.

The V gene is TRBV30 and the J gene is TRBJ2-6; no D gene call is confident. The source of this sequence is a man aged 50 to 60 with active or convalescent COVID-19. The sequenced sample consisted of peripheral blood. CDR3 reads: CAVEASGANVLTF. The sequence in DNA is TGTGCCGTAGAGGCGTCTGGGGCCAACGTCCTGACTTTC.